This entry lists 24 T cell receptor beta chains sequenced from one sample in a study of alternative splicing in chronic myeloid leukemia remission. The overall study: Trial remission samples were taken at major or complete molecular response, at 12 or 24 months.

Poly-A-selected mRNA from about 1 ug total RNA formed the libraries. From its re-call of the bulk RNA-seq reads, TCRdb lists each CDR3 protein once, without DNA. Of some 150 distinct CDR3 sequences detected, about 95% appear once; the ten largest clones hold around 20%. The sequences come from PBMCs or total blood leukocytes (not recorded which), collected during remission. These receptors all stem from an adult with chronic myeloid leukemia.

The CDR3 is CASSDPGQGSNEQFF. The V call is TRBV6-1, the J call TRBJ2-1; TCRdb designates TRBD1, a call that cannot be tested without DNA. The CDR3 length is 15 residues. Germline V gene data show CDR1 as MNHNS and CDR2 as SASEGT.

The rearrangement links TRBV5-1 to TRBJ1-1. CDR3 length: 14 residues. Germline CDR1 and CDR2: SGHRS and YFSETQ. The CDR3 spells CASSGDGMGTEAFF.

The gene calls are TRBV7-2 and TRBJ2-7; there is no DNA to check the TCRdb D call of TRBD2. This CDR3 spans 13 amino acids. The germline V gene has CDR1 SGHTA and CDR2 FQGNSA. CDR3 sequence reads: CASSPGGSYEQYF.

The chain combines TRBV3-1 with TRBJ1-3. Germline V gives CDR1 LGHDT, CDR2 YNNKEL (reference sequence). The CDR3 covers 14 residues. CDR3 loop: CASSQQGAGNTIYF. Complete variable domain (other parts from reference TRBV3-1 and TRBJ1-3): DTAVSQTPKYLVTQMGNDKSIKCEQNLGHDTMYWYKQDSKKFLKIMFSYNNKELIINETVPNRFSPKSPDKAHLNLHINSLELGDSAVYFCASSQQGAGNTIYFGEGSWLTVV.

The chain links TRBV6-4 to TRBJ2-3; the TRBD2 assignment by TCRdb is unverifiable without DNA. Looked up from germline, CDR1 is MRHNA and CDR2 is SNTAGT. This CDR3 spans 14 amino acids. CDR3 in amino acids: CASSGDSSTDTQYF.

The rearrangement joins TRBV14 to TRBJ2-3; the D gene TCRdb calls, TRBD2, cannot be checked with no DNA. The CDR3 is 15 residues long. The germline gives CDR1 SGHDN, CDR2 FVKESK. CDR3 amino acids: CASSQRVIGSDTQYF. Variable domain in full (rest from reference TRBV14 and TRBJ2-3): EAGVTQFPSHSVIEKGQTVTLRCDPISGHDNLYWYRRVMGKEIKFLLHFVKESKQDESGMPNNRFLAERTGGTYSTLKVQPAELEDSGVYFCASSQRVIGSDTQYFGPGTRLTVL.

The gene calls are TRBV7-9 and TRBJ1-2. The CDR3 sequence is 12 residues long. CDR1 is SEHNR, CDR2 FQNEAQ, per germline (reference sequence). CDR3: CASSLGVYGYTF.

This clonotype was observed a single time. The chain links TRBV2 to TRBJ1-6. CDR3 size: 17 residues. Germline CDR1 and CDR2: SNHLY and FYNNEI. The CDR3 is CASRDPSTGGGNSPLHF.

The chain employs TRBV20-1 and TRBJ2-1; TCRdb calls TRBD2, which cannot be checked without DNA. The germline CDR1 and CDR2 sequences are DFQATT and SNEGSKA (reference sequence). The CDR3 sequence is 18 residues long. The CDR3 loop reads CSAVGGLAGGTSYNEQFF.

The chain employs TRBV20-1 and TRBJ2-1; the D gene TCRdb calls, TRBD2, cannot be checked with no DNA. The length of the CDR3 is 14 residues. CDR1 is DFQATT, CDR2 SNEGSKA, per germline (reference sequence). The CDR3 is CSATSGGARNEQFF.

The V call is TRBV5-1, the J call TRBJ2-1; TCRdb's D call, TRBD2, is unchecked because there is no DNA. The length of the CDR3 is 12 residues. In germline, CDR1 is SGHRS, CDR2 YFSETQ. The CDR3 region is CASSLGASNLFF.

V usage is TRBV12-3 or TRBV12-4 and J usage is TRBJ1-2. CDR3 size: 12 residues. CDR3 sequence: CASRTGDYGYTF.

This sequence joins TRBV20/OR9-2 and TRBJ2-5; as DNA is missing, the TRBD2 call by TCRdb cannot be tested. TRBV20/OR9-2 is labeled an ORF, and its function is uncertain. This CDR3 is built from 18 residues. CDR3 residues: CSASKPRYRSGLEETQYF.

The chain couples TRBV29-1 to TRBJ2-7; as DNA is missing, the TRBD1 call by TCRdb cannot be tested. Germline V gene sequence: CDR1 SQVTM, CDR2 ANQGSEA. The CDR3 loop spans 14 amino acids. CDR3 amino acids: CSVLQGSSSYEQYF.

This CDR3 is CRARDDGILETQYF. The V gene is TRBV20-1, the J gene TRBJ2-5; checking the TCRdb D call of TRBD2 is not possible without DNA. CDR1 and CDR2 from the germline V gene are DFQATT and SNEGSKA (reference sequence). The CDR3 extends over 14 amino acids.

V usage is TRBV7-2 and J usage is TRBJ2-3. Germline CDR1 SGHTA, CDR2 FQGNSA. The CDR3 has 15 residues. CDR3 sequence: CASSPGPLSTDTQYF.

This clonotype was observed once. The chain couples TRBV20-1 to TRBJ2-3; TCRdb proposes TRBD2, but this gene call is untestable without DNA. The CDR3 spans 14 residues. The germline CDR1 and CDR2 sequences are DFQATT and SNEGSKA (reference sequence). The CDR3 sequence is CSACRAGWADTQYF.

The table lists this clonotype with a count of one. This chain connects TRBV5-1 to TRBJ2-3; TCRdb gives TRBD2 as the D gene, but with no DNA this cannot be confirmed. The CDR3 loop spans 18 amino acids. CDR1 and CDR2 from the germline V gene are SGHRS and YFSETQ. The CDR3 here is CASSLPETSGVVTDTQYF.

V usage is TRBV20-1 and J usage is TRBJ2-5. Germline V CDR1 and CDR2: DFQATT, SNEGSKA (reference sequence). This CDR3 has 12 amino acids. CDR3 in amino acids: CSARALLAPQYF.

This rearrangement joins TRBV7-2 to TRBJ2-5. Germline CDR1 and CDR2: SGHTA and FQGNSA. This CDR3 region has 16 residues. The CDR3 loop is CASSFFGAPAQETQYF. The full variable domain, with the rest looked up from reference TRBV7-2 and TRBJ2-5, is GAGVSQSPSNKVTEKGKDVELRCDPISGHTALYWYRQSLGQGLEFLIYFQGNSAPDKSGLPSDRFSAERTGGSVSTLTIQRTQQEDSAVYLCASSFFGAPAQETQYFGPGTRLLVL.

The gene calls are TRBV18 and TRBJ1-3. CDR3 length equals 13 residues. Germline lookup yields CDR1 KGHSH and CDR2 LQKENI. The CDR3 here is CASAGDSGNTIYF.

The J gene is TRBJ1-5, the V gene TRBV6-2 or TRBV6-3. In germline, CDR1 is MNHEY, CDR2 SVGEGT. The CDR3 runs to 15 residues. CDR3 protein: CASSITGGHNQPQHF.

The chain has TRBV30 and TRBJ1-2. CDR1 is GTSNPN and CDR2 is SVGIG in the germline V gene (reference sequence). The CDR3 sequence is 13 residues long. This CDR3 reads CAWSLTGSDGYTF.

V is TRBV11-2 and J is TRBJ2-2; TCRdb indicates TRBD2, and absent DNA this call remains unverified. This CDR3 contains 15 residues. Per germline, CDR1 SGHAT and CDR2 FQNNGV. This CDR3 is CASRYSTLLPGELFF.